This T cell receptor (beta chain) was identified during a study of blood T cell repertoires in COVID-19. Study-wide context: Acute and convalescent COVID-19 specimens originated in the United States, Italy and Spain.

This CDR3 is built from 15 residues. V was trimmed by 4 bases and J by 0 bases, leaving 13 bases between them. Germline V gives CDR1 MNHEY, CDR2 SVGEGT. Assay used: immunoSEQ multiplex PCR; TCRdb lists only in-frame clones, some missing. Of some 150,000 clones listed, roughly three quarters are singletons. The chain is built from TRBV6-2 or TRBV6-3 and TRBJ2-7; D remains unclear. The clonotype originates from a woman aged 45-65 years who had recovered from COVID-19. The specimen sequenced was PBMCs or T cells enriched from blood (not recorded which). The CDR3, as DNA: TGTGCCAGCAGTTCTCTGTTTTTCGGCTCCTACGAGCAGTACTTC. Protein: CASSSLFFGSYEQYF.